This T cell receptor (beta chain) was identified in a study of brain T cells in children with intractable seizures. The study's findings and limits: HCMV serostatus was not known, and viral specificity came from CDR3 similarity only. Absence of clones before surgery may stem from lower sequencing depth. Each case's top public CDR3 resembled known HCMV, EBV or influenza A CDR3s.

The CDR3 runs to 13 residues. CDR1 is MNHEY, CDR2 SVGAGI, per germline. Trimming left V 3 bases short and J 1 base short, with 6 bases between. Only cases whose brain tissue showed the highest T cell transcript signatures were sequenced. At least one anti-epileptic drug was given before surgery. Comments on this clone: Its antigen remains unidentified.

The table came from immunoSEQ multiplex PCR; TCRdb's copy has only in-frame clones and leaves some out. The sample holds about 9,000 clones; roughly three quarters are singletons and the top ten take less than 20%. This material consisted of resected brain tissue, taken at surgery. V gene TRBV6-5 combines with J gene TRBJ1-2, with D unresolved. This TCR derives from a girl aged 2 to 10 with tuberous sclerosis and intractable seizures. This CDR3 is CASSYQHNYGYTF. CDR3 in DNA: TGTGCCAGCAGTTATCAGCATAACTATGGCTACACCTTC.